The 20 T cell receptor beta chains below were found in one sample sequenced in a study of tumor-infiltrating lymphocytes in primary liver carcinoma. Co-extracted RNA and DNA came from around 20-30 mg of unsorted bulk tissue. The researchers produced TCR beta cDNA from around 500 ng total RNA with a constant-region primer. Libraries covering TCR beta were generated through three nested multiplex PCR rounds (using a slightly modified ARM-PCR). Researchers ran the first two PCR rounds for roughly 10 cycles each with TRBV1-TRBV30 forward primers and a C-beta reverse primer. TCRdb passed the multiplex PCR reads through MiXCR, listing each CDR3 protein once. Among 70,000 to 75,000 distinct CDR3 sequences listed, roughly three quarters were seen once. Material: liver tumor tissue from sampling region 4. Documented subset: tumor region T4, right-lateral pole. Receptors originate from a man aged 40-50 years with primary liver carcinoma and hepatitis B virus infection.

Points on this clonotype: An end of the junction does not agree with germline; a read error may underlie this. This sequence joins TRBV7-8 and TRBJ2-1; D is possibly TRBD2 (6 bases). Per the germline V gene, CDR1 is SGHVS and CDR2 is FQNEAQ. The CDR3 runs to 19 residues. The CDR3 nucleotides are TGTGCCAGGAGCTTTCTAGAGCTGTCTAGCGCTAGCTCCTACAATGAGAAGTTCTTC. Translated: CARSFLELSSASSYNEKFF.

About this clonotype itself: A read error may produce the germline difference seen at one junction end. The gene calls are TRBV6-5 and TRBJ2-6; TRBD1 might be the D (6 bases). Germline assignment: CDR1 MNHEY and CDR2 SVGAGI. The CDR3 loop spans 17 amino acids. The chain's CDR3 is CASRLGQRSSGTNVLTF. CDR3 sequence (DNA): TGTGCCAGCAGATTAGGACAGAGATCCTCTGGGACCAACGTCCTGACTTTC.

As concerns this clonotype: Just one base apart from a much larger clone, this may be a read error. V gene TRBV13 combines with J gene TRBJ1-2; TRBD1 agrees at 7 bases. V lost 5 bases to trimming and J lost 7 bases; unmatched junction nucleotides: 16. The CDR3 runs 16 residues. Germline CDR1 reads PRHDT; CDR2 reads FYEKMQ (reference sequence). Here the CDR3 reads CASSLVKTGAVFGYTF. The CDR3 DNA reads as TGTGCCAGCAGCCTAGTTAAAACAGGGGCGGTCTTTGGCTACACCTTC.

Concerning this clonotype: The CDR3 end shows no conserved phenylalanine or tryptophan, and so a read error is likely. The V call is TRBV6-6, the J call TRBJ2-5; 8 positions agree with TRBD1. This CDR3 contains 14 residues. Germline loops: CDR1 MNHNY, CDR2 SVGAGI (reference sequence). The CDR3 DNA follows: TGTGTCAGCAGCCTATTTAGACAGGGGGAGACCCAGTACTTA. Translating it yields CVSSLFRQGETQYL.

As for this clonotype: As the CDR3 is not closed by the conserved phenylalanine or tryptophan, this likely results from a read error. The V call is TRBV7-9, the J call TRBJ1-5; possibly TRBD1 for D (5 bases). Trimming stripped 9 bases from V and 5 bases from J, with 11 bases between. The CDR3 consists of 12 residues. The germline CDR1 and CDR2 sequences are SEHNR and FQNEAQ (reference sequence). CDR3 in amino acids: CARSEGDQPQHS. CDR3 coding DNA: TGTGCCAGGAGTGAAGGGGATCAGCCCCAGCATTCT.

A word on this clonotype: The junction shows a germline mismatch at one end, possibly a read error. V usage is TRBV5-5 and J usage is TRBJ1-1; D not resolved. Per the germline V gene, CDR1 is SGHKS and CDR2 is YYEKEE (reference sequence). The CDR3 loop spans 12 amino acids. The CDR3 DNA is TGTGCCAGCAGCGGGAGAGACACTGAAGCTTCCTTT. This codes for CASSGRDTEASF.

With regard to this clonotype: The junction shows a germline mismatch at one end, possibly a read error. The chain has TRBV12-3 or TRBV12-4 and TRBJ1-1; no firm D call. This CDR3 region has 14 residues. The DNA for the CDR3 is TGTGTCAGCACCGACGGAGTCATGAACATTGAAGCTTTCTTT. Encoded protein: CVSTDGVMNIEAFF.

The rearrangement joins TRBV4-2 to TRBJ2-7; weak D call: TRBD2 (6 bases). This CDR3 is built from 15 residues. From germline, CDR1 is LGHNA and CDR2 YNFKEQ. In DNA, the CDR3 is TGTACTAGCAGCCAAGATCTCGGGAGTACCTACGAGCAGTACTTC. As protein: CTSSQDLGSTYEQYF.

The chain has TRBV7-6 and TRBJ2-3; D possibly matches TRBD1 or TRBD2 (5 bases each). V was cut by 3 bases and J by 3 bases, with 7 bases left in between. Germline CDR1 reads SGHVS; CDR2 reads FNYEAQ. The CDR3 sequence is 13 residues long. The CDR3 region has the DNA TGTGCCAGCAGCTTGGGGGAGACAGATACGCAGTATTTT. Its protein is CASSLGETDTQYF.

In regard to this clonotype: One junction end disagrees with the germline gene, perhaps due to a read error. The rearrangement links TRBV11-2 to TRBJ2-5, with D perhaps TRBD2 (5 bases). Germline values: CDR1 SGHAT, CDR2 FQNNGV. The CDR3 has 16 amino acids. CDR3 protein: CANRSRDSAHQETQYF. CDR3 coding DNA: TGTGCCAATAGATCCCGGGATTCGGCCCACCAAGAGACCCAGTATTTC.

This clonotype was seen only once. Sequence at one end of the junction differs from germline and may be a read error. The rearrangement links TRBV30 to TRBJ2-6, with D possibly TRBD1 on 5 matching bases. Germline assignment: CDR1 GTSNPN and CDR2 SVGIG (reference sequence). The CDR3 contains 16 residues. In DNA, the CDR3 is TGTGCCTGGAGTAACAGTGGGCTCTCTGGGGCCGACGTCCTGACATTC. This encodes CAWSNSGLSGADVLTF.

The sample holds a few counts of this clonotype. This may be a read error: a much more frequent sequence differs by one nucleotide. The V call is TRBV6-5, the J call TRBJ2-6, with D possibly being TRBD1 (6 bases). Germline V gene data show CDR1 as MNHEY and CDR2 as SVGAGI. The CDR3 consists of 16 residues. The CDR3 coding sequence is TGTGCCAGCAGTTACTCGGACAGCTCTGGGGCCGACGTCCTGACTTTC. Translating gives CASSYSDSSGADVLTF.

This clonotype was found once. The conserved phenylalanine or tryptophan normally closing the CDR3 is absent here, so this likely arose from a read error. The chain combines TRBV29-1 with TRBJ2-3, with a tentative D call TRBD2 (5 bases). CDR3 length equals 12 residues. Germline CDR1 is SQVTM and CDR2 is ANQGSEA. V dropped 4 bases and J dropped 6 bases, with 11 bases sitting between them. The DNA for the CDR3 is TGCAGCGTTGCCAGGAGAGGGGATACGCAGTATTTG. It codes for CSVARRGDTQYL.

To note about this clonotype: The junction departs from the called germline gene at one end, perhaps through a read error. This chain uses TRBV6-5 with TRBJ2-6, with 8 bases matching TRBD1. CDR3 size: 18 residues. CDR1 MNHEY and CDR2 SVGAGI come from the germline V gene. The CDR3 is CASSLWTGTKAGANALTF. CDR3 in DNA: TGTGCCAGCAGTCTATGGACAGGGACGAAAGCTGGGGCCAACGCCCTGACTTTC.

Regarding this clonotype: The CDR3 does not end in the conserved phenylalanine or tryptophan, so this is likely a read error. V usage is TRBV11-2 and J usage is TRBJ2-1, with 8 bases identical to TRBD2. Germline lookup yields CDR1 SGHAT and CDR2 FQNNGV. Trimming took 3 bases from V and 6 from J; bases not matched to a gene: 10. This CDR3 contains 16 residues. This CDR3 reads CASSFRPAGDSNEQFS. CDR3 in DNA: TGTGCCAGCAGCTTTCGACCAGCGGGAGATTCCAATGAGCAGTTCTCC.

As concerns this clonotype: The CDR3 carries no conserved terminal phenylalanine or tryptophan, so it likely arises from a read error. The V and J genes are TRBV6-1 and TRBJ1-5, with a tentative D call TRBD1 (6 bases). The V end lost 6 bases, the J end lost 3 bases, and 21 bases lay between the germline ends. Germline CDR1 MNHNS, CDR2 SASEGT. The length of the CDR3 is 17 residues. CDR3 sequence (DNA): TGTGCCAGCAGGGCGGGCCAGGGGCCGAATCCCAATCAGCCCCAGCATTCT. Residues: CASRAGQGPNPNQPQHS.

Turning to this clonotype: No conserved phenylalanine or tryptophan is present at the end of the CDR3, so a read error is the likely explanation. The DNA is left out, because the CDR3 cannot be placed on it with certainty; the CDR3 is given as TCRdb lists it. The chain has TRBV5-6 and TRBJ2-7; the table's D gene call, TRBD1, was not cross checked with the DNA. The CDR3 spans 12 amino acids, including both terminal residues. Germline lookup yields CDR1 SGHDT and CDR2 YYEEEE. The CDR3 reads CASSWTGREQYY.

J is TRBJ2-1 and V is TRBV29-1; 7 bases align to TRBD1. The CDR3 is 13 amino acids. CDR1 is SQVTM and CDR2 is ANQGSEA in the germline V gene. Here the CDR3 reads CRVAGIGGLEQFF. The CDR3 DNA sequence: TGCAGGGTAGCCGGGATAGGGGGCCTAGAGCAGTTCTTC.

About this clonotype: Its ends do not fully match the called genes, so a read error is possible. This sequence joins TRBV11-2 and TRBJ1-6; D possibly corresponds to TRBD1 (6 bases). CDR3 length: 14 amino acids. Germline V gene lookup returns CDR1 SGHAT and CDR2 FQNNGV. The CDR3 sequence: CASNLRGAYSPLHF. The CDR3 DNA reads as TGTGCCAGCAACTTACGGGGGGCGTATTCACCCCTCCACTTT.

This chain joins TRBV11-2 and TRBJ2-7, with a weak D call TRBD2 (6 bases). The germline V gene has CDR1 SGHAT and CDR2 FQNNGV. The CDR3 is 15 amino acids. Trimming pared 4 bases from V and 4 bases from J, leaving 17 bases between. The CDR3 bases are TGTGCCAGCAGCTCTGCGGGCGGGGAGACATACGAGCAGTACTTC. Amino acids: CASSSAGGETYEQYF.